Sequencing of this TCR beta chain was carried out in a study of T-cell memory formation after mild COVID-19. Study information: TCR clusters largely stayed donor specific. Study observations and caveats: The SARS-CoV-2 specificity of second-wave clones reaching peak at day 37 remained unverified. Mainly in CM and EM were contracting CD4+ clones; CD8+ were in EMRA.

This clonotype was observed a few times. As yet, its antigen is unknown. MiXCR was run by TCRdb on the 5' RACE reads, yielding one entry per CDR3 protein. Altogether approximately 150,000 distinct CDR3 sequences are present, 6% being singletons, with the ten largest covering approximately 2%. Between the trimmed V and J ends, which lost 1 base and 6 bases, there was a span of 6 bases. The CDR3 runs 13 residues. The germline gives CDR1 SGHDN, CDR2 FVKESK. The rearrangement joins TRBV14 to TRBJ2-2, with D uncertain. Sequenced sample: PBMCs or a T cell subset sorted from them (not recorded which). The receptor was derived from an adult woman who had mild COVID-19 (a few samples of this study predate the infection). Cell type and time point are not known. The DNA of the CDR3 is TGTGCCAGCAGCCAAGTATTGTCCGGGGAGCTGTTTTTT. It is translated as CASSQVLSGELFF.